What follows is one T cell receptor (beta chain) and its context. The antigen is undetermined. This sample is part of a study of post-analysis software for immune sequencing data. Researchers reported that TCR beta cDNA libraries carried unique molecular identifiers. It was from about 0.98 to 11 million T cells that 500,000 to 600,000 cDNA molecules came. Via MiXCR, TCRdb re-called the PCR reads, giving one row per CDR3 protein. This table holds hundreds of thousands of distinct CDR3 sequences, 39% found once. The length of the CDR3 is 14 residues. Looked up from germline, CDR1 is MNHEY and CDR2 is SVGEGT. Trimming took off 2 bases at V and 2 bases at J, with 9 bases between the two ends. Overall study results and limits: In patients, five TRBV segments were more frequent than in controls, with TRBV5-6, TRBV5-1 and TRBV20-1 among them. The F measure placed samples prepared in the same batch into strongly shared clusters.

The sequence derives from a girl aged 2 to 10 with multiple sclerosis. The chain employs TRBV6-2 or TRBV6-3 and TRBJ2-5; the D is unclear. Sequencing was done on a sample of blood. The CDR3 loop is CASSYIRVQETQYF. The CDR3 coding sequence is TGTGCCAGCAGTTACATCAGAGTACAAGAGACCCAGTACTTC.